A selection of T cell receptor beta chains follows, all from one sample in a study of T cells in Graves' hyperthyroidism and ophthalmopathy. MiXCR was run by TCRdb on the multiplex PCR reads, yielding one entry per CDR3 protein. The sample yields some 720,000 distinct CDR3 sequences, about a sixth seen once. Sequences were obtained from blood. Receptor source: a man aged 18 to 30 with Graves' hyperthyroidism. Both conserved end residues are part of each CDR3. The D gene is left open where the match is weak. Size values are once, few and many counts, or a class for expanded clones, and some rows have none.

j_call	v_call	clone_size	d_call	cdr3_aa	cdr3_nt
TRBJ1-2	TRBV2	many	TRBD1	CASTTGRAGYTF	TGTGCCAGCACGACAGGGCGAGCCGGCTACACCTTC
TRBJ2-7	TRBV6-1	many	NA	CASSESPRYEQYF	TGTGCCAGCAGTGAGTCCCCCCGTTACGAGCAGTACTTC
TRBJ1-5	TRBV28	many	NA	CASSYLAGPNQPQHF	TGTGCCAGCAGTTACCTGGCGGGGCCTAATCAGCCCCAGCATTTT
TRBJ2-5	TRBV6-1	NA	NA	CASNPAGPKKETQYF	TGTGCCAGCAACCCCGCTGGTCCTAAAAAAGAGACCCAGTACTTC
TRBJ1-5	TRBV18	many	TRBD1	CASSPTQDRGLLYQPQHF	TGTGCCAGCTCACCCACGCAGGACAGGGGCCTTCTCTATCAGCCCCAGCATTTT
TRBJ1-1	TRBV28	NA	NA	CASTGFEAFF	TGTGCCAGCACGGGCTTTGAAGCTTTCTTT
TRBJ1-3	TRBV29-1	few	NA	CSVAGDPSGNTIYF	TGCAGCGTTGCTGGAGACCCCTCTGGAAACACCATATATTTT
TRBJ2-1	TRBV12-3/TRBV12-4	many	NA	CASSILWGEQFF	TGTGCCAGCAGTATCCTGTGGGGTGAGCAGTTCTTC
TRBJ1-5	TRBV11-2	many	NA	CASSPDTYSNQPQHF	TGTGCCAGCAGCCCAGACACCTATAGCAATCAGCCCCAGCATTTT
TRBJ2-3	TRBV5-1	many	TRBD2	CASSLEAGGPDTQYF	TGCGCCAGCAGCTTGGAAGCGGGAGGGCCAGATACGCAGTATTTT
TRBJ2-5	TRBV6-1	NA	NA	CASSEIWGEETQYF	TGTGCCAGCAGTGAAATATGGGGTGAGGAGACCCAGTACTTC
TRBJ2-1	TRBV5-1	NA	TRBD1	CASNSGTEAYNEQFF	TGCGCCAGCAACTCCGGGACAGAAGCCTACAATGAGCAGTTCTTC
TRBJ2-3	TRBV2	many	TRBD2	CASSELAGGPRVATDTQYF	TGTGCCAGCAGTGAACTAGCGGGAGGGCCCAGAGTTGCGACAGATACGCAGTATTTT
TRBJ2-2	TRBV11-2	few	NA	CASSLERITGELFF	TGTGCCAGCAGCTTAGAACGGATCACCGGGGAGCTGTTTTTT
TRBJ2-1	TRBV20-1	many	TRBD1	CSARGAQQGAYYNEQFF	TGCAGTGCTAGAGGGGCCCAACAGGGGGCGTATTACAATGAGCAGTTCTTC
TRBJ2-7	TRBV11-2	many	NA	CASSLDGPGTMAYEQYF	TGTGCCAGCAGCTTAGATGGGCCGGGGACCATGGCCTACGAGCAGTACTTC
TRBJ2-5	TRBV18	few	NA	CASSPAGHPGETQYF	TGTGCCAGCTCACCTGCGGGACACCCCGGGGAGACCCAGTACTTC
TRBJ1-6	TRBV25-1	NA	NA	CASSDPQGSSYDSPLHF	TGTGCCAGCAGTGATCCACAGGGAAGCTCCTATGATTCACCCCTCCACTTT
TRBJ1-1	TRBV29-1	NA	NA	CSVELGEYTEAFF	TGCAGCGTTGAATTGGGGGAGTACACTGAAGCTTTCTTT
TRBJ2-7	TRBV28	many	NA	CASSPTAGSYEQYF	TGTGCCAGCAGCCCCACGGCAGGGTCCTACGAGCAGTACTTC
TRBJ2-1	TRBV6-2/TRBV6-3	few	NA	CATREVSRFYNEQFF	TGTGCCACCAGGGAGGTCAGTAGGTTCTACAATGAGCAGTTCTTC
TRBJ2-7	TRBV12-3/TRBV12-4	many	NA	CASSFGIHEQYF	TGTGCCAGCAGTTTCGGAATCCACGAGCAGTACTTC
TRBJ2-2	TRBV12-3/TRBV12-4	NA	TRBD2	CASSLGLAGITGELFF	TGTGCCAGCAGTTTGGGACTAGCGGGGATCACCGGGGAGCTGTTTTTT
TRBJ1-3	TRBV30	many	NA	CAWSAGYRNTIYF	TGTGCCTGGAGTGCGGGATATCGAAACACCATATATTTT
TRBJ2-7	TRBV12-3/TRBV12-4	many	NA	CASSLGWSRRAYEQYF	TGTGCCAGCAGTTTAGGTTGGTCTAGGAGGGCCTACGAGCAGTACTTC
TRBJ1-2	TRBV12-3/TRBV12-4	many	NA	CASSSRIWNYGYTF	TGTGCCAGCAGTTCTAGGATCTGGAACTATGGCTACACCTTC
TRBJ1-1	TRBV9	many	NA	CASSVEGMWDTEAFF	TGTGCCAGCAGCGTAGAGGGGATGTGGGACACTGAAGCTTTCTTT
TRBJ2-1	TRBV4-1	NA	NA	CASTLGAAETFNEQFF	TGCGCCAGCACCTTAGGGGCGGCAGAAACGTTCAATGAGCAGTTCTTC
TRBJ2-3	TRBV30	few	TRBD1	CAWNSGQLTDTQYF	TGTGCCTGGAATTCGGGACAGCTCACAGATACGCAGTATTTT
TRBJ2-1	TRBV3-1	many	TRBD2	CASSPAGLAGENEQFF	TGTGCCAGCAGCCCCGCGGGACTAGCGGGAGAGAATGAGCAGTTCTTC
TRBJ2-1	TRBV9	few	TRBD2	CASSVRLAGDGTYNEQFF	TGTGCCAGCAGCGTACGTCTAGCGGGAGATGGGACCTACAATGAGCAGTTCTTC
TRBJ1-1	TRBV7-9	NA	NA	CASSLSFGDGGTEAFF	TGTGCCAGCAGCTTATCATTCGGGGACGGCGGCACTGAAGCTTTCTTT
TRBJ2-1	TRBV18	NA	NA	CASSPSQLSYNEQFF	TGTGCCAGCTCACCATCCCAGCTGTCCTACAATGAGCAGTTCTTC
TRBJ2-7	TRBV6-6	NA	NA	CASSYSAVGEQYF	TGTGCCAGCAGTTACTCGGCCGTGGGCGAGCAGTACTTC
TRBJ2-5	TRBV3-1	few	NA	CASSQRQASAPRDQYF	TGTGCCAGCAGCCAGCGGCAGGCTAGCGCCCCAAGGGACCAGTACTTC
TRBJ2-5	TRBV2	many	TRBD1	CASLDRGPTQYF	TGTGCCAGCCTCGACAGGGGGCCGACCCAGTACTTC
TRBJ2-7	TRBV20-1	many	TRBD2	CSATTSGTYEQYF	TGCAGTGCTACTACTAGCGGCACCTACGAGCAGTACTTC
TRBJ1-2	TRBV7-3	many	TRBD1	CASSRGQGYGYTF	TGTGCCAGCAGCCGGGGACAGGGGTATGGCTACACCTTC
TRBJ1-2	TRBV6-1	many	NA	CASSSDHYGYTF	TGTGCCAGCAGCTCGGATCACTATGGCTACACCTTC
TRBJ2-1	TRBV10-2	few	TRBD2	CASIHGASGYNEQFF	TGCGCCAGCATACATGGGGCTAGCGGCTACAATGAGCAGTTCTTC
TRBJ2-2	TRBV6-4	once	NA	CASSDGLTGELFF	TGTGCCAGCAGCGACGGCCTCACCGGGGAGCTGTTTTTT
TRBJ2-1	TRBV15	NA	NA	CATSPRGQTNEQFF	TGTGCCACCAGCCCACGGGGACAAACTAATGAGCAGTTCTTC